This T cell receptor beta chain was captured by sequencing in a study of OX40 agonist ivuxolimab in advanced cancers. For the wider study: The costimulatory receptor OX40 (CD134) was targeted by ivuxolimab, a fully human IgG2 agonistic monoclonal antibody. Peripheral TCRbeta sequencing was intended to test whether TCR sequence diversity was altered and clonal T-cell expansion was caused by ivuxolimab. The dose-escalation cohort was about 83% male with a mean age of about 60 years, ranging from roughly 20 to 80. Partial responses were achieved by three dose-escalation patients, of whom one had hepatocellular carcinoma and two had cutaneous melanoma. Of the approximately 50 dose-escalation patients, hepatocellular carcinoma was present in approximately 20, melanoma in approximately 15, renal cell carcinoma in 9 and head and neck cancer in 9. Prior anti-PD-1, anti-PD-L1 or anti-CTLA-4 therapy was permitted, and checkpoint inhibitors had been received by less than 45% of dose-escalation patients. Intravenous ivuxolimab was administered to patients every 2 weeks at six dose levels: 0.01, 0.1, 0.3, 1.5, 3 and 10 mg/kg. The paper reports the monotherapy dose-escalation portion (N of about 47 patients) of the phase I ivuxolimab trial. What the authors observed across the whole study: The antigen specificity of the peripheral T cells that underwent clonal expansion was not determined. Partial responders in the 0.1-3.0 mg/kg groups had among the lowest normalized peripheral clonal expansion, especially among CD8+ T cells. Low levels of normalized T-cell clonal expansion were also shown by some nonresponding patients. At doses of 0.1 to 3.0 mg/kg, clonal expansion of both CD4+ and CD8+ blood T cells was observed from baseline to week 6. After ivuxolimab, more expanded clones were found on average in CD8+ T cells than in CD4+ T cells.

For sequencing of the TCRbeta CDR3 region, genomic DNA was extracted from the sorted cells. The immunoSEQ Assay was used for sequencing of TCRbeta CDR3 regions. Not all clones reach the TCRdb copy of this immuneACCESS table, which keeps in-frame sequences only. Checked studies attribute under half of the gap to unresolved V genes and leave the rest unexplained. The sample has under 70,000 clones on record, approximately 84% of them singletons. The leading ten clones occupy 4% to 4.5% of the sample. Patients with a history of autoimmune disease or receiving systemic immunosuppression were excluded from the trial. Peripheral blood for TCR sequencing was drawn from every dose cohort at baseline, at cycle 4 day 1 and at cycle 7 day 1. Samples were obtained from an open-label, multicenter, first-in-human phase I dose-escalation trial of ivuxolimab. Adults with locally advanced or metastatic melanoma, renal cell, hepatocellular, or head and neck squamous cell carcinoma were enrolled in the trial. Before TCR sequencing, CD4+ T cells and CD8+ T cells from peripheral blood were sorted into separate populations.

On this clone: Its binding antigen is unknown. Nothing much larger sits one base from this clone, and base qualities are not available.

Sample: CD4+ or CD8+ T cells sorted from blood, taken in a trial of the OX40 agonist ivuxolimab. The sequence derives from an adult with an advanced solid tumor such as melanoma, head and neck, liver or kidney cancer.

The sequenced DNA: TGTGCCAGCAGCGCCCAGTCAGCGGGGGGGAATGAGCAGTTCTTC. The translation is CASSAQSAGGNEQFF. Recombination linked TRBV7-3 to TRBJ2-1; TRBD2 matches 10 bases in the middle. Including cysteine and phenylalanine, the CDR3 has 15 amino acids. Only CDR3 DNA remains: 45 bases, in frame from the first base. The germline V gene specifies SGHTA as CDR1 and FQGTGA as CDR2. Trimming accounts for 5 bases at V and 7 bases at J, while the number of junction bases matched to no gene is 8.